This TCR beta chain was recorded in a study of cytomegalovirus exposure and HLA in healthy donors. Study results and caveats: There were a few CMV-associated chains whose specificity for CMV antigens was confirmed in vitro.

The primer mix had 60 Vbeta and 13 Jbeta primers. Here immunoSEQ multiplex PCR was the method, and the copy in TCRdb shows in-frame clones only, minus some. Counted here are fewer than 65,000 clones, approximately 70% occurring once; the ten biggest clones make up 5.4%. In the case of this clone: What it binds is unknown.

Trimming removed 10 bases from V and 0 bases from J, with 16 bases in between. The V gene's germline CDR1 is ENHRY and CDR2 SYGVKD. The CDR3 contains 15 residues. Sequenced material: PBMCs. This chain joins TRBV10-3 and TRBJ1-3, with D possibly being TRBD1 (5 bases). The TCR comes from a man in his fifties or sixties in good health and CMV-seronegative. The CDR3 coding sequence is TGTGCCACCAGCGACAGAGTCAACTCTGGAAACACCATATATTTT. Amino acid sequence: CATSDRVNSGNTIYF.